This entry concerns a single T cell receptor (beta chain). This record comes from a study of technical replicates of blood from several donors. TCRdb's table, derived via immunoSEQ multiplex PCR, lists solely in-frame clones and lacks some. The sample yields roughly 68,000 clones, approximately 89% seen once. Losses at the gene ends were 4 bases for V and 4 bases for J; bases not matched to a gene: 8. This CDR3 has 15 amino acids. The germline CDR1 and CDR2 sequences are SNHLY and FYNNEI. What was sequenced was PBMCs. The receptor was isolated from a human donor in good health. Some clones in this sample may be carry-over from other donors' samples. The rearrangement uses TRBV2 and TRBJ1-2, with 8 bases matching TRBD1. The CDR3 DNA reads as TGTGCCAGCAGTGGGGGACAGGAGATACCCTATGGCTACACCTTC. Amino acid sequence: CASSGGQEIPYGYTF.